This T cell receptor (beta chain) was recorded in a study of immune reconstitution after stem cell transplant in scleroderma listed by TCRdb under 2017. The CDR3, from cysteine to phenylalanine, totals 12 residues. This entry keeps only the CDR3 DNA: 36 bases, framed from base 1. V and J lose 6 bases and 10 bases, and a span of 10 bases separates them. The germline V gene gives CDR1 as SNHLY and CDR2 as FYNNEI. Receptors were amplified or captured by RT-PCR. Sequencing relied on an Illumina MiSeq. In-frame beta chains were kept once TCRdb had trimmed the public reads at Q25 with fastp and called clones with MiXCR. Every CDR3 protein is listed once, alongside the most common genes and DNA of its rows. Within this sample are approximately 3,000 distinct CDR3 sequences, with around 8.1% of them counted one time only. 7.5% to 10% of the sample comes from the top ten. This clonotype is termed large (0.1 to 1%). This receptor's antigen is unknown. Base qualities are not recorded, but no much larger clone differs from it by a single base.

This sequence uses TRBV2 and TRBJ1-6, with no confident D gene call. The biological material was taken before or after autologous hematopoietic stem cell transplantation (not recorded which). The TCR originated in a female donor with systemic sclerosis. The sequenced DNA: TGTGCCAGCAGGAATCGGAGATCACCCCTCCACTTT. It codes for CASRNRRSPLHF.